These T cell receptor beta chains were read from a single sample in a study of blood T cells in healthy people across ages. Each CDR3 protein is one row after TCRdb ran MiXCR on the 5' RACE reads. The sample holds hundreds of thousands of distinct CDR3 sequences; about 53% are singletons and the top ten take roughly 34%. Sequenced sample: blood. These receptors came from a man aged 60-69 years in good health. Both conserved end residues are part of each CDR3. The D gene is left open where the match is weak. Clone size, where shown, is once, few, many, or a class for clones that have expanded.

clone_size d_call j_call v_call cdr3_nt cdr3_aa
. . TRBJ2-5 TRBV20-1 TGCAGTGCTTTCAGGCGAGAAGAGACCCAGTACTTC CSAFRREETQYF
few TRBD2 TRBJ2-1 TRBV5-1 TGCGCCAGCAGCTGGGGCGGACTAGAGTACAATGAGCAGTTCTTC CASSWGGLEYNEQFF
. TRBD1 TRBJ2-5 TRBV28 TGTGCCAGCCCCAGTAGCTTGACAGGGGTTGGAGAGACCCAGTACTTC CASPSSLTGVGETQYF
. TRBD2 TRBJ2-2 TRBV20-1 TGCAGTGCAATAGCGGGGGCGAACACCGGGGAGCTGTTTTTT CSAIAGANTGELFF
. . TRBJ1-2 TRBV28 TGTGCCAGCAGCTCCCAACGTGGCTACACCTTC CASSSQRGYTF
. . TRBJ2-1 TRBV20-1 TGCAGTGCTAGGGCCGGACAGGGCGGGGGGTTCTTC CSARAGQGGGFF
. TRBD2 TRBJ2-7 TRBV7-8 TGTGCCAGCAGGCATAGGCGGGGGGGATCCTACGAGCAGTCCTTC CASRHRRGGSYEQSF
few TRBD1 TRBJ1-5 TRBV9 TGTGCCAGCAGCGCTGGGACAGGGGAACAGCCCCAGCATTTT CASSAGTGEQPQHF
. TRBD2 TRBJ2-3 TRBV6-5 TGTGCCAGCAGTTTAGCCGGGGGGTGGCGCACAGATACGCAGTATTTT CASSLAGGWRTDTQYF
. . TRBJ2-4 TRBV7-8 TGTGCCAGCAGCCCCCGGGACCGGCCAGGAGAGGAGCAGTACTTC CASSPRDRPGEEQYF
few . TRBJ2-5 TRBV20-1 TGCAGTGCTAGAGATTTGGCGGTCCGCGAGACCCAGTACTTC CSARDLAVRETQYF
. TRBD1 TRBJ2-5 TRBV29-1 TGCAGCGTTGTAGGCGGACAGGGAATAGGAGCAGAGACCCAGTACTTC CSVVGGQGIGAETQYF
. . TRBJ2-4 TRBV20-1 TGCAGTGCTAGAGGAGTCAATCTAGCCAAAAACATTCAGTACTTC CSARGVNLAKNIQYF
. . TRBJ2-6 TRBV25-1 TGTGCCAGCAGTGTCGGCTACCTCGGGGCCAACGTCCTGACTTTC CASSVGYLGANVLTF
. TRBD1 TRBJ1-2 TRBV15 TGTGCCACCAGCAGAGGTCACACCGGGACAGGGAAGGGTGGCTACACCTTC CATSRGHTGTGKGGYTF